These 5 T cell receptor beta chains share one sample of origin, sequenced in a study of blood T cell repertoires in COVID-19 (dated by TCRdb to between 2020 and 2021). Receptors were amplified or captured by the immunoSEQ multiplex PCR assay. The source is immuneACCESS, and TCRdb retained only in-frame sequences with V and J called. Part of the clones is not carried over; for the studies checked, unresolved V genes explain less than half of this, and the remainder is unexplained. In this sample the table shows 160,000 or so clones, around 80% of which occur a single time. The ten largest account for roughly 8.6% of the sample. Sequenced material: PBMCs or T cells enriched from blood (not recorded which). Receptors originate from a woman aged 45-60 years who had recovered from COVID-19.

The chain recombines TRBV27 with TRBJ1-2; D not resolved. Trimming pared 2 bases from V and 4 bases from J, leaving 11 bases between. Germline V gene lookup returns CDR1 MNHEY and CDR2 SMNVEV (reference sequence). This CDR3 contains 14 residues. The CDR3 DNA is TGTGCCAGCAGTTTAGGGGAGGGCGCCTATGGCTACACCTTC. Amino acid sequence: CASSLGEGAYGYTF.

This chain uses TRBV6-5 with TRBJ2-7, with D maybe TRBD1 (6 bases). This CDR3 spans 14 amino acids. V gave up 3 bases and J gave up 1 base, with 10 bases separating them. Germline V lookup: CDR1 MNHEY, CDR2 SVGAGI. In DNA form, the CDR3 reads TGTGCCAGCAGTTATTCGGGACAATCCTACGAGCAGTACTTC. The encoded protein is CASSYSGQSYEQYF.

The DNA for the CDR3 is TGTGCCAGTAGTATGCAGGCAAGACAGCCCCAGCATTTT. This sequence encodes CASSMQARQPQHF. This chain links TRBV19 with TRBJ1-5, with unresolved D. Trimming took 3 bases from V and 7 from J, leaving 10 bases between them. The CDR3 has 13 amino acids. Germline V CDR1 and CDR2: LNHDA, SQIVND (reference sequence).

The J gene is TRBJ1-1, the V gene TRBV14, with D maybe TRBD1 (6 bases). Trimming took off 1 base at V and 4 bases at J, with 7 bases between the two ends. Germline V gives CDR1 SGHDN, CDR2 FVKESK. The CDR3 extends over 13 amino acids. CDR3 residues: CASSQARGTEAFF. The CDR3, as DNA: TGTGCCAGCAGCCAAGCCAGGGGCACTGAAGCTTTCTTT.

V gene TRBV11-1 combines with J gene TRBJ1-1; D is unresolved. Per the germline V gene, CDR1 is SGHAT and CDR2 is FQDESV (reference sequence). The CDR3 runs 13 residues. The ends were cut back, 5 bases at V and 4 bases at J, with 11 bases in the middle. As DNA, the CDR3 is TGTGCCAGCAGCCACCCGCCGGGCACTGAAGCTTTCTTT. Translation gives CASSHPPGTEAFF.